The clone carrying this T cell receptor beta chain has only one observation. The antigen is unknown. The sample comes from a study of T cell responses to AZD1222 COVID-19 vaccine. Trimming took 4 bases from V and 11 from J; bases not matched to a gene: 15. CDR1 and CDR2 from the germline V gene are LGHDT and YNNKEL (reference sequence). The CDR3 is 17 amino acids. Profiling relied on immunoSEQ multiplex PCR, and the TCRdb table lists in-frame clones only, not all of them. The repertoire holds 100,000 to 120,000 clones, with just under 95% as singletons. Study-wide findings and caveats: Repertoires were sampled only after the peak T cell response. Donors were chiefly white British, with a greater number of females, and clonal diversity was perhaps underestimated.

The sample here was peripheral blood, taken on day 0 of AZD1222 vaccination. This receptor was identified in an adult in good health. The chain uses TRBV3-1 (or the pseudogene TRBV3-2) and TRBJ1-6; 9 bases align to TRBD1. This chain's CDR3 is CASSRTLTGTGLAPLHF. The CDR3 region has the DNA TGTGCCAGCAGCCGAACCTTGACGGGGACAGGGTTAGCACCCCTCCACTTT.